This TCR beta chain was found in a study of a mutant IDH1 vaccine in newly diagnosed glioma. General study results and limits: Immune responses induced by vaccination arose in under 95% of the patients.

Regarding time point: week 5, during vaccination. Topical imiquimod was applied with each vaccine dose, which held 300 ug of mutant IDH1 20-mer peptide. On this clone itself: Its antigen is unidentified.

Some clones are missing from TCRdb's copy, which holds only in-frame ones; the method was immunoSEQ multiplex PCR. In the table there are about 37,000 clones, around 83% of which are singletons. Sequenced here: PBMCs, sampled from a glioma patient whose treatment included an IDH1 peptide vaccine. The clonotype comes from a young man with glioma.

The CDR3 nucleotides are TGTGCCAGCAGCCCCCCCCGCCAGCTAAGCGCTGAAGCTTTCTTT. This codes for CASSPPRQLSAEAFF. The chain uses TRBV7-9 and TRBJ1-1; no reliable D call. This CDR3 has 15 residues. V was trimmed by 5 bases and J by 6 bases, leaving 19 bases between them. Per the germline V gene, CDR1 is SEHNR and CDR2 is FQNEAQ (reference sequence).